The clone carrying this TCR beta chain was counted a few times. The entry originates in a study of patients and donors after allogeneic stem cell transplantation. TCRdb called the RT-PCR reads again in MiXCR, with one record for every CDR3 protein. The sample records approximately 430,000 distinct CDR3 sequences, 16% being singletons. The junction had 5 bases not matched to a gene; V was cut back by 3 bases and J by 4 bases. The germline V gene has CDR1 DFQATT and CDR2 SNEGSKA (reference sequence). This CDR3 is 13 amino acids long. The rearrangement links TRBV20-1 to TRBJ1-2; 7 nucleotides line up with TRBD1. The sample consisted of blood, either unsorted or a sorted T cell fraction (not recorded which). The receptor was isolated from a human donor who was either an allogeneic HSCT recipient or a stem cell or donor lymphocyte infusion donor (not recorded which). It is not recorded whose cells these are; they may come from a transplant donor. CDR3 nucleotide sequence: TGCAGTGCTAGGGGGGACAGTGGCTATGGCTACACCTTC. This encodes CSARGDSGYGYTF.